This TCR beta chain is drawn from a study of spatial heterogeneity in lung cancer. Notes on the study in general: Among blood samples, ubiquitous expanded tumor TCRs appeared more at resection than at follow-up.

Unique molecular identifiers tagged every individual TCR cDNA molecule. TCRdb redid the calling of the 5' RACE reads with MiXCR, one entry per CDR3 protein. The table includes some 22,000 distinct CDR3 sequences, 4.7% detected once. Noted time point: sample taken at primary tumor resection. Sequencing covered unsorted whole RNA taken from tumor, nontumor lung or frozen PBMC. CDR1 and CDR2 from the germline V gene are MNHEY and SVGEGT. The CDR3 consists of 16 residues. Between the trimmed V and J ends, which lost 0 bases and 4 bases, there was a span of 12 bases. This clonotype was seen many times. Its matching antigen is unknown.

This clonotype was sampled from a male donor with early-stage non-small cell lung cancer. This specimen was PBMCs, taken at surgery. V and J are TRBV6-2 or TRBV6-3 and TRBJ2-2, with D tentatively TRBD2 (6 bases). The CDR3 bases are TGTGCCAGCAGTTACTCTGGGCGAGCGGGCACCGGGGAGCTGTTTTTT. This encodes CASSYSGRAGTGELFF.